Presented here are 5 T cell receptor beta chains from one specimen sequenced in a study of control samples from healthy donors and cancer patients. Method: immunoSEQ multiplex PCR; TCRdb's copy keeps in-frame clones and lacks some. The table lists about 69,000 clones, roughly 84% of them singletons. Sequenced sample: PBMCs. These receptors were collected from a woman between 50 and 59 years old with lung cancer.

V is TRBV25-1 and J is TRBJ1-2; perhaps TRBD1 as D (6 bases). CDR3 length: 14 amino acids. Between the trimmed V and J ends, which lost 5 bases and 7 bases, there was a span of 17 bases. CDR1 MGHDK and CDR2 SYGVNS come from the germline V gene. This CDR3 reads CASSYTGLGGGYTF. CDR3 DNA sequence: TGTGCCAGCAGTTATACAGGTCTAGGGGGTGGCTACACCTTC.

This clone was recorded once. The chain has TRBV10-3 and TRBJ2-5; D could derive from TRBD1 or TRBD2 (7 bases each). CDR3 length: 14 amino acids. Trimming took 3 bases from V and 5 from J, leaving 13 bases between them. Germline values: CDR1 ENHRY, CDR2 SYGVKD. The CDR3 coding sequence is TGTGCCATCAGTGATCGACAGGGAGGGGAGACCCAGTACTTC. As protein: CAISDRQGGETQYF.

The chain has TRBV4-3 and TRBJ2-3, with D unclear. V was pared by 0 bases and J by 0 bases, with 10 bases between. CDR1 is LGHNA, CDR2 YSLEER, per germline. The CDR3 consists of 16 residues. The CDR3 DNA sequence: TGCGCCAGCAGCCAAGATGCCACAGTTAGCACAGATACGCAGTATTTT. This codes for CASSQDATVSTDTQYF.

The J gene is TRBJ2-5, the V gene TRBV18; no clear D. From germline, CDR1 is KGHSH and CDR2 LQKENI. The CDR3 is made up of 11 amino acids. V was cut by 6 bases and J by 4 bases, with 6 bases left in between. The DNA of the CDR3 is TGTGCCAGCTCCCCCAGAGAGACCCAGTACTTC. It yields the protein CASSPRETQYF.

The chain uses TRBV19 and TRBJ2-4, with 10 bases fitting TRBD1. Germline-derived CDR1 and CDR2 are LNHDA and SQIVND (reference sequence). Germline trimming cut 1 base from V and 8 bases from J; bases unmatched to any gene: 2. This CDR3 has 14 residues. CDR3 sequence reads: CASSIGTGGHIQYF. The DNA of the CDR3 is TGTGCCAGTAGTATAGGGACAGGGGGACACATTCAGTACTTC.